This T cell receptor (beta chain) stems from a study of T cell responses to AZD1222 COVID-19 vaccine (dated by TCRdb to the early 2020s). General notes on the study: AZD1222 recipients with second doses at about 4 weeks or about 12 weeks were pooled, because spike-specific TCR depth and breadth did not differ between schedules. TCR sequencing was performed for over 230 trial participants, of whom about 200 were given two doses of AZD1222 and around 26 were given two doses of MenACWY control vaccine. Enrollment into the trials was organized by age into subgroups of 18-55, 56-69 and 70-plus years, and those subgroups contained approximately 150, 30 and 60 TCR-sequenced participants, respectively.

The CDR3 runs 14 residues from the cysteine to the phenylalanine. CDR3 DNA is the only sequence kept; it has 42 bases, read in frame from the first base. Taken from the germline V gene, the CDR1 and CDR2 loops are MDHEN and SYDVKM. Trimming leaves V shorter by 8 bases and J shorter by 0 bases, with the junction holding 6 bases beyond the gene matches. General conclusions and limits of the study: Epitopes outside the regions mutated in the B.1.351 and B.1.1.7 variants were reportedly recognized by nearly half of the unique spike-specific TCRs. In the small 56-69-year group, the increase in depth fell short of significance, most likely because of low power. After two AZD1222 doses, both the breadth and the depth of spike-specific TCRs were significantly higher than at day 0 and than in MenACWY recipients. Because no day 14 peak-response samples were available, repertoires were characterized only after the peak T cell response. Participants were mostly white British, with more females than males. The authors suggested clonal diversity may have been underestimated. Conclusions about previously exposed vaccinees are limited because only six or seven AZD1222 recipients were SARS-CoV-2 seropositive at baseline. Vaccine-associated CD4 TCRs spanned the whole spike protein, with dominant responses in regions 160-218 and 743-854.

The CDR3 regions of human TCRbeta chains were analyzed by immunosequencing. From the authors' description of their analysis: Repertoire TCRs were checked for matches against a reference library of SARS-CoV-2-specific TCRs that had been generated using the MIRA antigen-specificity platform. Breadth was defined as the fraction of unique TCRs that were SARS-CoV-2-associated. Depth was defined as the fraction of total T cells that were SARS-CoV-2-associated. Using the MIRA data, every spike-specific TCR was mapped to the spike region that the TCR reacted to and assigned to either a CD4 or a CD8 class. Log10-transformed breadth and depth values were compared by one-way ANOVA with Sidak's multiple comparisons tests. Drawn from immuneACCESS, this table holds only the in-frame rearrangements with V and J called that TCRdb kept. Clones are partly lost; checked studies trace under half to an unresolved V gene and leave the rest unexplained. V, J and clone size are those of that table, while D and trimming were read from the DNA. The sample yields over 110,000 clones; around 87% were counted once. Of the sample, roughly 1.7% falls within the top ten clones.

In the paper's terms, the time point label means: baseline before first vaccination. Vaccinee samples were obtained from the UK trials COV001 and COV002, which included a single-blind randomized controlled phase 2/3 trial of AZD1222 (ChAdOx1 nCoV-19) in healthy adults. For TCRbeta chain sequencing, PBMC samples from trial participants were taken at day 0 and at day 28 after the second dose. To note about this clone: The clone's antigen remains unknown. Nothing much larger sits one base from this clone, and base qualities are not available.

This sequence uses TRBV28 and TRBJ1-1, with TRBD1 matching 7 junction bases. The receptor's source is an adult in good health. Sample: peripheral blood, taken on day 0 of AZD1222 vaccination. The nucleotides read TGTGCCAGCCTGGGACAGTTGATGAACACTGAAGCTTTCTTT. This codes for CASLGQLMNTEAFF.